The source of this TCR beta chain is a study of T cell responses to AZD1222 COVID-19 vaccine. About the research overall: Pooled in the analysis were second doses at about 4 or about 12 weeks.

Data came from immunoSEQ multiplex PCR; TCRdb stores just in-frame clones and leaves some out. The profile shows more than 110,000 clones, approximately 90% of them singletons. Germline lookup yields CDR1 SGHRS and CDR2 YFSETQ. The CDR3 sequence is 16 residues long. J was trimmed by 4 bases and V by 0 bases; bases with no gene match: 4. Notes on this clone: Its antigen is unknown.

Overall study findings and caveats: Donors in the cohort were predominantly white British and more often female, and clonal diversity was possibly underestimated.

The TCR originated in an adult in good health. V is TRBV5-1 and J is TRBJ2-2; 9 bases are shared with TRBD2. Sequences were derived from peripheral blood, sampled on day 0 of AZD1222 vaccination. This CDR3 is CASSLAGTSSTGELFF. The CDR3 DNA reads TGCGCCAGCAGCTTGGCCGGGACTAGCAGCACCGGGGAGCTGTTTTTT.